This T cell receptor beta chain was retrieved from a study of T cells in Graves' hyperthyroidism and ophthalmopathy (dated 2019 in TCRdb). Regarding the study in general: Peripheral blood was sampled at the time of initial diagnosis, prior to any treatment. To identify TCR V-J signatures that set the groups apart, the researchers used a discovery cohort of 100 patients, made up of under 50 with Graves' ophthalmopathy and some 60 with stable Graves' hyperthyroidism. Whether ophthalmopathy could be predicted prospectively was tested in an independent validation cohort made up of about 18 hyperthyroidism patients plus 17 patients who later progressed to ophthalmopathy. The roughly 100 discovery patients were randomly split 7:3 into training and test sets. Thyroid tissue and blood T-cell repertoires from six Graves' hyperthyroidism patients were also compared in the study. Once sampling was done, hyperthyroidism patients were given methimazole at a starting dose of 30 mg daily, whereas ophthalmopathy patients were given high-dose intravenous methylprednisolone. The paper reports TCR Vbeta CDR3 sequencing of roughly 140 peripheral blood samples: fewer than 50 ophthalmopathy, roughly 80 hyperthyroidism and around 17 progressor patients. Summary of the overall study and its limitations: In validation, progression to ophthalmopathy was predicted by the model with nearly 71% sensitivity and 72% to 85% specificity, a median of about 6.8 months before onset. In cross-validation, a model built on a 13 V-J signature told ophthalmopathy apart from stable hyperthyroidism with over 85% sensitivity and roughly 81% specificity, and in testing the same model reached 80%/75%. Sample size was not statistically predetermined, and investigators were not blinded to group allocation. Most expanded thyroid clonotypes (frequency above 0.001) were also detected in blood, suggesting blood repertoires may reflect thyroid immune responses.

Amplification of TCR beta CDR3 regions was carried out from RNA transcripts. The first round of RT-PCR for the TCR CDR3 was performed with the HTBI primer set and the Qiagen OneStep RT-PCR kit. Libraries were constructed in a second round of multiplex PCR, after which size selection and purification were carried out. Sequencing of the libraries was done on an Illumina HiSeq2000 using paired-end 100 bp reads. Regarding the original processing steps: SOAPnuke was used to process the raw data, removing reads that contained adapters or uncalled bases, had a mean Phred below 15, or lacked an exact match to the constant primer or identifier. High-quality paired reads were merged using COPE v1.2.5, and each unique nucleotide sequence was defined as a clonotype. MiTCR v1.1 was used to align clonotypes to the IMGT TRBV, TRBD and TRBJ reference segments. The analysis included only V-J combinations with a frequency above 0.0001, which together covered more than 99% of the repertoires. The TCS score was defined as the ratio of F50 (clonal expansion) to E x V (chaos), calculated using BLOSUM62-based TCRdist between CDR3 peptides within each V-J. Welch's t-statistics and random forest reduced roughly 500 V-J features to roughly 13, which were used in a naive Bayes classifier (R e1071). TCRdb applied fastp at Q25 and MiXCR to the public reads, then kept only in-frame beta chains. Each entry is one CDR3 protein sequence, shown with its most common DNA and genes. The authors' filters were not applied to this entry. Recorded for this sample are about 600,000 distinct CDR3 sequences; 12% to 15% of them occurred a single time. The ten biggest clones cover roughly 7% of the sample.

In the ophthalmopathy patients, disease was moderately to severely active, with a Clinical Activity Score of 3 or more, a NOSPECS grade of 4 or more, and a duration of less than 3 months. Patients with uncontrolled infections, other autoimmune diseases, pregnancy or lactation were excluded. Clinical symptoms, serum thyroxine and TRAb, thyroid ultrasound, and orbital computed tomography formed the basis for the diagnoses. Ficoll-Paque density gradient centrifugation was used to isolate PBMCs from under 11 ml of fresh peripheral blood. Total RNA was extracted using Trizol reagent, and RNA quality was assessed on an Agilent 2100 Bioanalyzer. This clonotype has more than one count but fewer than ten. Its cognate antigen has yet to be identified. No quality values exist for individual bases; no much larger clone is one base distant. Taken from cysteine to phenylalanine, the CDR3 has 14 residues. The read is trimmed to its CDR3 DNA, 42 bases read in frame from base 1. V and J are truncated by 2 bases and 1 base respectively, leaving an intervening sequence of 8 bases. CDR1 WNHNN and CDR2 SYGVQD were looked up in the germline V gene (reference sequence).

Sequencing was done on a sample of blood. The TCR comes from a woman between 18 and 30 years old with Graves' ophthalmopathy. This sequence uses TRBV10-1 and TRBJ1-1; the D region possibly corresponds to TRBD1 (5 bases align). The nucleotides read TGCGCCAGCAGTGAGATTAGGGGGAACACTGAAGCTTTCTTT. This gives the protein CASSEIRGNTEAFF.